This record covers a single T cell receptor beta chain. This sample is drawn from a study of cytomegalovirus exposure and HLA in healthy donors. In the PCR, 60 Vbeta and 13 Jbeta primers were used. Profiled with immunoSEQ multiplex PCR; TCRdb holds only in-frame clones, not every one. The listing contains about 140,000 clones. Trimming removed 6 bases from V and 2 bases from J, with 13 bases in between. Germline-derived CDR1 and CDR2 are ENHRY and SYGVKD. CDR3 size: 14 residues. The chain uses TRBV10-3 and TRBJ1-2; D gene ambiguous. Sequences were obtained from PBMCs. This clonotype was obtained from a male donor in good health and CMV-seronegative. The CDR3 reads CAISRGSDNYGYTF. DNA for the CDR3: TGTGCCATCAGCAGAGGTTCCGACAACTATGGCTACACCTTC.